A single sample is the source of the 14 T cell receptor beta chains below, sequenced in a study of radiation and T cells in renal cell carcinoma. Documented treatment: treatment-naive control, cytoreductive nephrectomy. Using immunoSEQ multiplex PCR, the repertoire was profiled, and TCRdb retains in-frame clones only, with some absent. The data hold about 8,900 clones, with approximately 68% observed a single time. Specimen: tumor tissue, collected from a patient whose treatment was nephrectomy without radiotherapy. Every receptor here comes from a man between 60 and 75 years old with renal cell carcinoma.

This chain connects TRBV23-1 to TRBJ1-5; the D is unclear. TRBV23-1 carries the ORF label, with uncertain function. CDR3 length equals 13 residues. Trimming stripped 11 bases from V and 0 bases from J, with 11 bases between. The CDR3 nucleotides are TGCGCCGGCCCCTCTTATAGCAATCAGCCCCAGCATTTT. Encoded protein: CAGPSYSNQPQHF.

This chain joins TRBV7-8 and TRBJ2-1; 10 bases match TRBD2. V dropped 10 bases and J dropped 8; count of bases not matched to a gene: 11. This CDR3 comprises 14 residues. CDR1 is SGHVS, CDR2 FQNEAQ, per germline. Here the CDR3 DNA reads TGTGCCATCCTGAAGCGGGAGGGGAGCCATGAGCAGTTCTTC. This encodes CAILKREGSHEQFF.

This clone has just one count. The gene calls are TRBV28 and TRBJ2-5; 9 bases line up with TRBD2. Germline lookup yields CDR1 MDHEN and CDR2 SYDVKM. There are 16 residues in the CDR3. V shed 5 bases and J 5 bases; nucleotides not matched to a gene: 12. The CDR3 sequence is CASSDQLAGTGETQYF. CDR3 nucleotides: TGTGCCAGCAGTGACCAACTAGCGGGCACAGGGGAGACCCAGTACTTC.

The chain employs TRBV25-1 and TRBJ2-7, with 9 bases aligning to TRBD1. This CDR3 is 14 amino acids long. The J segment lost 2 bases and the V segment lost 7 bases, leaving 6 bases of the junction unmatched. Germline V lookup: CDR1 MGHDK, CDR2 SYGVNS. The CDR3 protein is CASTRDRAPYEQYF. CDR3 sequence (DNA): TGTGCCAGCACCCGGGACAGGGCTCCCTACGAGCAGTACTTC.

This rearrangement joins TRBV10-3 to TRBJ2-7; D is uncertain. Germline V gives CDR1 ENHRY, CDR2 SYGVKD. The CDR3 sequence is 12 residues long. Trimming took off 2 bases at V and 3 bases at J, with 5 bases between the two ends. Here the CDR3 reads CAISEDSYEQYF. In DNA, the CDR3 is TGTGCCATCAGTGAGGATAGCTACGAGCAGTACTTC.

This clone showed up just a few times. In the same sample, other DNA sequences code for this CDR3. The chain has TRBV25-1 and TRBJ1-2; 8 bases agree with TRBD1. The CDR3 sequence is 16 residues long. J gave up 3 bases and V 0 bases, and 6 bases lay outside the gene matches. CDR1 and CDR2 from the germline V gene are MGHDK and SYGVNS. The CDR3 loop reads CASSEYDRGGHYGYTF. The CDR3 region has the DNA TGTGCCAGCAGTGAATATGACAGGGGAGGGCACTATGGCTACACCTTC.

The genes are TRBV5-4 and TRBJ2-7, with 8 bases lining up with TRBD1. Germline V gene data show CDR1 as SGHNT and CDR2 as YYREEE (reference sequence). V was pared by 4 bases and J by 4 bases, with 4 bases of the junction left unmatched. This CDR3 spans 13 amino acids. CDR3 DNA: TGTGCCAGCAGCCAAGGGACAGGTTACGAGCAGTACTTC. It encodes CASSQGTGYEQYF.

The chain links TRBV19 to TRBJ1-4; TRBD1 is a possible D gene (6 bases). The CDR3 contains 14 residues. V was pared by 6 bases and J by 4 bases, with 12 bases between. Germline CDR1 is LNHDA and CDR2 is SQIVND (reference sequence). CDR3 nucleotides: TGTGCCAGTAGCCAATACAGGGTTAATGAAAAACTGTTTTTT. Translating it yields CASSQYRVNEKLFF. Full variable domain (outside the CDR3, taken from reference TRBV19 and TRBJ1-4): DGGITQSPKYLFRKEGQNVTLSCEQNLNHDAMYWYRQDPGQGLRLIYYSQIVNDFQKGDIAEGYSVSREKKESFPLTVTSAQKNPTAFYLCASSQYRVNEKLFFGSGTQLSVL.

This clone is medium-sized within its sample. V gene TRBV19 combines with J gene TRBJ1-2; 7 nucleotides match TRBD1. The CDR3 extends over 14 amino acids. The junction had 6 bases not matched to a gene; V was cut back by 4 bases and J by 4 bases. Germline CDR1 reads LNHDA; CDR2 reads SQIVND (reference sequence). The CDR3 bases are TGTGCCAGTAGTACGACAGGGTCCGTCTATGGCTACACCTTC. Protein sequence: CASSTTGSVYGYTF.

The V call is TRBV6-5, the J call TRBJ2-1; a possible D gene is TRBD2 (5 bases). Germline V gene data show CDR1 as MNHEY and CDR2 as SVGAGI. The CDR3 contains 15 residues. Trimming took 2 bases from V and 5 from J, leaving 13 bases between them. CDR3 DNA sequence: TGTGCCAGCAGTTACCGGAGGACGGCAGACAATGAGCAGTTCTTC. Translation: CASSYRRTADNEQFF.

J is TRBJ2-1 and V is TRBV18; 15 bases match TRBD2. The V and J ends lost 6 bases and 2 bases, in that order; junction bases with no gene match: 11. CDR3 size: 19 residues. Germline V gene lookup returns CDR1 KGHSH and CDR2 LQKENI. This chain's CDR3 is CASSGGTSGGSSPYNEQFF. The CDR3 DNA reads as TGTGCCAGCTCCGGAGGGACTAGCGGGGGGAGTAGCCCCTACAATGAGCAGTTCTTC.

The chain carries TRBV2 and TRBJ2-2; D might be TRBD1 (6 bases). The CDR3 is 15 residues long. Germline CDR1 and CDR2: SNHLY and FYNNEI. Trimming shortened V by 4 bases and J by 1 base, and 10 bases separated the two germline ends. The DNA of the CDR3 is TGTGCCAGCAGTGTAGGCAGGGGGAACACCGGGGAGCTGTTTTTT. Translated: CASSVGRGNTGELFF.

This clone was found a few times. Other DNA sequences in the sample encode the same CDR3. The chain has TRBV19 and TRBJ2-3, with D perhaps TRBD1 (6 bases). Germline-derived CDR1 and CDR2 are LNHDA and SQIVND (reference sequence). V was clipped by 6 bases and J by 0 bases, with 10 bases between them. The CDR3 length is 14 residues. In DNA, the CDR3 is TGTGCCAGTAGCGTACAGGGAAGCACAGATACGCAGTATTTT. Its translation is CASSVQGSTDTQYF.

The chain couples TRBV11-2 to TRBJ2-1; 12 bases are shared with TRBD2. The CDR3 has 16 amino acids. Germline V lookup: CDR1 SGHAT, CDR2 FQNNGV. J was trimmed by 2 bases and V by 2 bases; bases with no gene match: 1. For the CDR3, the DNA is TGTGCCAGCAGCTTAAGACTAGCGGGGGCCTACAATGAGCAGTTCTTC. It is translated as CASSLRLAGAYNEQFF.